The 20 T cell receptor beta chains given below trace back to one sample, sequenced in a study of blood T cell repertoires in COVID-19. Repertoires were generated with immunoSEQ multiplex PCR, while TCRdb's copy carries only in-frame clones and drops some. The sample lists fewer than 350,000 clones; roughly 86% were seen once. Material: peripheral blood. Receptor source: a man in his forties or fifties with active or convalescent COVID-19.

This chain joins TRBV3-1 (or the pseudogene TRBV3-2) and TRBJ1-4; perhaps TRBD1 as D (5 bases). The CDR3 covers 15 residues. Germline V gene sequence: CDR1 LGHDT, CDR2 YNNKEL (reference sequence). The V and J ends lost 6 bases and 5 bases respectively, with 16 bases between them. CDR3 in amino acids: CASRPPGGENEKLFF. CDR3 nucleotides: TGTGCCAGCAGACCCCCGGGGGGGGAAAATGAAAAACTGTTTTTT.

As DNA, the CDR3 is TGCGCCAGCAGCCAAGAAGGGGGGGGAGAGGGCTACGAGCAGTACTTC. It yields the protein CASSQEGGGEGYEQYF. The rearrangement uses TRBV4-1 and TRBJ2-7; D is possibly TRBD2 (7 bases). Germline CDR1 is MGHRA and CDR2 is YSYEKL. The CDR3 has 16 residues. Trimming removed 0 bases from V and 3 bases from J, with 15 bases in between.

J is TRBJ2-1 and V is TRBV24-1, with 10 bases lining up with TRBD2. The CDR3 runs 17 residues. Germline CDR1 KGHDR, CDR2 SFDVKD. The V gene end was trimmed by 1 base and the J gene end by 5 bases; junction bases not matched to a gene: 7. CDR3 protein: CATSDFSAGGPHNEQFF. The CDR3 nucleotides read TGTGCCACCAGTGATTTTTCAGCGGGAGGGCCCCACAATGAGCAGTTCTTC.

J is TRBJ1-5 and V is TRBV5-5; 7 bases map to TRBD1. Germline assignment: CDR1 SGHKS and CDR2 YYEKEE (reference sequence). V gave up 4 bases and J gave up 7 bases; unmatched junction bases: 8. The CDR3 length is 14 residues. CDR3 coding DNA: TGTGCCAGCAGCCGTGACAGGGATGGCCAGCCCCAGCATTTT. This sequence encodes CASSRDRDGQPQHF.

The rearrangement joins TRBV18 to TRBJ2-1; possibly TRBD1 for D (7 bases). Germline loops: CDR1 KGHSH, CDR2 LQKENI. The length of the CDR3 is 16 residues. V lost 0 bases and J 1 base, leaving 10 bases between the germline ends. The CDR3 nucleotides read TGTGCCAGCTCACCACCGTCAGGGGGGTCCTACAATGAGCAGTTCTTC. It translates to CASSPPSGGSYNEQFF.

This chain connects TRBV7-3 to TRBJ2-7; 15 nucleotides align to TRBD2. The CDR3 covers 19 residues. Per the germline V gene, CDR1 is SGHTA and CDR2 is FQGTGA. Trimming took 5 bases from V and 1 from J; bases not matched to a gene: 12. In nucleotides, the CDR3 is TGTGCCAGCAGCACCAACCCGGGACTAGCGGGAGGAAAATCCTACGAGCAGTACTTC. Translation gives CASSTNPGLAGGKSYEQYF.

The chain is built from TRBV3-1 (or the pseudogene TRBV3-2) and TRBJ2-4, with D unresolved. Germline CDR1 reads LGHDT; CDR2 reads YNNKEL (reference sequence). The CDR3 is made up of 17 amino acids. The germline V and J ends were trimmed by 4 bases and 4 bases, with 20 bases remaining between them. The CDR3 reads CASSLPSPICKKNIQYF. The CDR3 nucleotides read TGTGCCAGCAGCCTGCCGAGTCCCATTTGCAAAAAAAACATTCAGTACTTC.

The rearrangement uses TRBV11-2 and TRBJ1-1, with 9 bases identical to TRBD1. The V segment lost 5 bases and the J segment 3 bases; nucleotides outside the gene matches: 4. CDR3 size: 14 residues. The germline gives CDR1 SGHAT, CDR2 FQNNGV. CDR3 sequence reads: CASSPRQGDTEAFF. In DNA form, the CDR3 reads TGTGCCAGCAGCCCCAGACAGGGGGACACTGAAGCTTTCTTT.

This chain uses TRBV7-3 with TRBJ2-2, with 9 bases fitting TRBD2. The CDR3 runs 15 residues. V shed 2 bases, J shed 4 bases, and the junction held 2 bases outside the gene matches. CDR1 is SGHTA, CDR2 FQGTGA, per germline. The CDR3 sequence is CASSLVSGGTGELFF. The CDR3 DNA reads as TGTGCCAGCAGCTTAGTTAGCGGGGGCACCGGGGAGCTGTTTTTT. Complete variable domain (other parts from reference TRBV7-3 and TRBJ2-2): GAGVSQTPSNKVTEKGKYVELRCDPISGHTALYWYRQSLGQGPEFLIYFQGTGAADDSGLPNDRFFAVRPEGSVSTLKIQRTERGDSAVYLCASSLVSGGTGELFFGEGSRLTVL.

The genes are TRBV5-6 and TRBJ2-5, with 7 bases fitting TRBD1. Trimming at V came to 4 bases and at J to 4 bases, leaving 7 bases not matched to a gene. The V gene's germline CDR1 is SGHDT and CDR2 YYEEEE. The CDR3 has 14 residues. CDR3: CASSHWTGAETQYF. In DNA, the CDR3 is TGTGCCAGCAGCCACTGGACAGGAGCAGAGACCCAGTACTTC.

The chain carries TRBV5-1 and TRBJ2-1; the D gene is possibly TRBD2 (6 bases). The V gene's germline CDR1 is SGHRS and CDR2 YFSETQ. V was trimmed by 2 bases and J by 10 bases, leaving 19 bases between them. The CDR3 consists of 15 residues. This CDR3 reads CASSLTRSGGNEQFF. CDR3 DNA sequence: TGCGCCAGCAGCTTAACCCGATCGGGCGGGAACGAGCAGTTCTTC.

This sequence joins TRBV12-3 or TRBV12-4 and TRBJ1-6; D is unresolved. The V gene lost 6 bases and the J gene lost 9 bases, with 12 bases spanning the gap. There are 13 residues in the CDR3. The CDR3 nucleotides are TGTGCCAGCAGAACCTCCGGTGGTTCACCCCTCCACTTT. Encoded protein: CASRTSGGSPLHF.

J is TRBJ2-3 and V is TRBV7-3, with D possibly TRBD1 on 5 matching bases. Trimming cost V 4 bases and J 4 bases, with 9 bases left between them. There are 13 residues in the CDR3. CDR1 is SGHTA and CDR2 is FQGTGA in the germline V gene. CDR3 loop: CASSSLQADTQYF. DNA of the CDR3: TGTGCCAGCAGCTCACTACAGGCAGATACGCAGTATTTT. The whole variable domain, filled in from reference TRBV7-3 and TRBJ2-3, reads GAGVSQTPSNKVTEKGKYVELRCDPISGHTALYWYRQSLGQGPEFLIYFQGTGAADDSGLPNDRFFAVRPEGSVSTLKIQRTERGDSAVYLCASSSLQADTQYFGPGTRLTVL.

The chain links TRBV9 to TRBJ1-2; D perhaps matches TRBD1 (5 bases). Trimming removed 5 bases at V and 0 bases at J, with 26 bases between. The CDR3 is made up of 19 amino acids. Germline V gene data show CDR1 as SGDLS and CDR2 as YYNGEE. The CDR3 DNA is TGTGCCAGCAGGGGGAGGGGCGAGAGTTTAGATGGAGCTAACTATGGCTACACCTTC. It translates to CASRGRGESLDGANYGYTF.

The rearrangement links TRBV4-1 to TRBJ2-1; TRBD2 matches at 11 bases. The V and J ends lost 3 bases and 1 base, in that order; junction bases with no gene match: 5. The germline V gene has CDR1 MGHRA and CDR2 YSYEKL. The CDR3 length is 17 residues. CDR3 amino acids: CASSQRLAGMSYNEQFF. The CDR3 DNA follows: TGCGCCAGCAGCCAGCGACTAGCGGGGATGTCCTACAATGAGCAGTTCTTC.

This chain links TRBV7-8 with TRBJ2-3; D is possibly TRBD1 (6 bases). V lost 1 base and J 12 bases, leaving 17 bases between the germline ends. The CDR3 runs 14 residues. Germline-derived CDR1 and CDR2 are SGHVS and FQNEAQ. The CDR3 DNA sequence: TGTGCCAGCAGCTTAGTAGGGGCGGACAGTCCTCAGTATTTT. Encoded protein: CASSLVGADSPQYF.

V is TRBV11-2 and J is TRBJ2-5, with TRBD1 identical over 9 bases. The CDR3 length is 15 residues. CDR1 and CDR2 from the germline V gene are SGHAT and FQNNGV. V lost 5 bases to trimming and J lost 5 bases; unmatched junction nucleotides: 9. The CDR3 sequence is CASSPEDRGGETQYF. The CDR3 nucleotides read TGTGCCAGCAGCCCTGAGGACAGGGGTGGGGAGACCCAGTACTTC.

Here the CDR3 DNA reads TGTGCCAGCAGCGTGACAGGGGGCGAAAACACCATATATTTT. Residues: CASSVTGGENTIYF. This sequence joins TRBV5-4 and TRBJ1-3; TRBD1 agrees at 10 bases. After removal of 4 bases from V and 6 bases from J, the junction contained 4 bases not matched to a gene. The length of the CDR3 is 14 residues. The germline CDR1 and CDR2 sequences are SGHNT and YYREEE (reference sequence).

The V call is TRBV5-1, the J call TRBJ2-7; 8 bases agree with TRBD2. The CDR3 has 16 amino acids. Trimming removed 2 bases from V and 0 bases from J; junction bases left unmatched: 7. The germline V gene has CDR1 SGHRS and CDR2 YFSETQ. CDR3 residues: CASSFVASGSSYEQYF. The CDR3 bases are TGCGCCAGCAGCTTCGTGGCTAGCGGGTCCTCCTACGAGCAGTACTTC.

The genes are TRBV5-4 and TRBJ2-7; TRBD2 is a possible D gene (6 bases). From germline, CDR1 is SGHNT and CDR2 YYREEE (reference sequence). Trimming took off 0 bases at V and 0 bases at J, with 10 bases between the two ends. CDR3 length equals 15 residues. CDR3 bases: TGTGCCAGCAGCTTGGCGGGGGATCTCTCCTACGAGCAGTACTTC. Translation gives CASSLAGDLSYEQYF.